This record covers a single T cell receptor beta chain. The data belong to a study of OX40 agonist ivuxolimab in advanced cancers. Background on the study: Of the participants, 40% had some prior anti-PD-1, anti-PD-L1 or anti-CTLA-4 therapy, which was allowed.

V lost 2 bases and J 1 base, leaving 5 bases between the germline ends. Germline assignment: CDR1 SGHDN and CDR2 FVKESK. The CDR3 extends over 13 amino acids. The protocol was immunoSEQ multiplex PCR, while the TCRdb copy is restricted to in-frame clones and leaves out a portion. Of 50,000 or so clones listed, about 93% are singletons. V usage is TRBV14 and J usage is TRBJ1-2; D is uncertain. The sample in question was CD4+ or CD8+ T cells sorted from blood, obtained in a trial of the OX40 agonist ivuxolimab. This sequence originates from an adult with an advanced solid tumor such as melanoma, head and neck, liver or kidney cancer. CDR3 sequence: CASSQFSNYGYTF. The CDR3 nucleotides are TGTGCCAGCAGCCAATTCAGTAACTATGGCTACACCTTC. The variable domain in full, completed from reference TRBV14 and TRBJ1-2, reads EAGVTQFPSHSVIEKGQTVTLRCDPISGHDNLYWYRRVMGKEIKFLLHFVKESKQDESGMPNNRFLAERTGGTYSTLKVQPAELEDSGVYFCASSQFSNYGYTFGSGTRLTVV.